A selection of T cell receptor beta chains follows, all from one sample in a study of PD-1 blockade in classical Hodgkin lymphoma. The protocol was immunoSEQ multiplex PCR, while the TCRdb copy is restricted to in-frame clones and leaves out a portion. The repertoire has around 13,000 clones, 65% to 85% of them found once; the top ten carry about 26%. The input for sequencing was peripheral blood mononuclear cells (PBMCs), taken at baseline. The source is a human donor with classical Hodgkin lymphoma. Both conserved end residues are part of each CDR3. Each record gives: D gene, V gene, J gene, clone size, CDR3 DNA, CDR3 protein. A D gene is named only where the DNA matches it firmly. The size field is filled for only some rows; it gives once, few, many or a size class.

D: .; V: TRBV7-8; J: TRBJ1-2; size: .; DNA: TGTGCCAGCAGCTTAGAGGGAATTCGGCTGGCCTATGGCTACACCTTC; CDR3: CASSLEGIRLAYGYTF
D: .; V: TRBV2; J: TRBJ1-1; size: .; DNA: TGTGCCAGCCCCCAAGGGGGGGCAGGGGAAGCTTTCTTT; CDR3: CASPQGGAGEAFF
D: .; V: TRBV2; J: TRBJ2-5; size: .; DNA: TGTGCCAGCAACTGGCTACAAGAGACCCAGTACTTC; CDR3: CASNWLQETQYF
D: .; V: TRBV20-1; J: TRBJ1-1; size: few; DNA: TGCAGTGAAACGAGGGGCTCTGAAGCTTTCTTT; CDR3: CSETRGSEAFF
D: .; V: TRBV5-4; J: TRBJ2-5; size: .; DNA: TGTGCCAGCAGCCAGGGTAGTGAAGAGACCCAGTACTTC; CDR3: CASSQGSEETQYF
D: .; V: TRBV4-2; J: TRBJ1-5; size: .; DNA: TGTGCCAGCAGCGTCCGGGTGAGCAATCAGCCCCAGCATTTT; CDR3: CASSVRVSNQPQHF
D: TRBD2; V: TRBV5-1; J: TRBJ2-2; size: .; DNA: TGCGCCAGCAGCTTGGAGGAGCGGGAGGGCCTCACCGGGGAGCTGTTTTTT; CDR3: CASSLEEREGLTGELFF
D: TRBD2; V: TRBV7-2; J: TRBJ2-3; size: .; DNA: TGTGCCAGCAGAATGTCGGGCGGGAGCGGCCCAGATACGCAGTATTTT; CDR3: CASRMSGGSGPDTQYF
D: .; V: TRBV6-6; J: TRBJ2-4; size: .; DNA: TGTGCCAGCAGTTCCACCGGGACAAAGAAAAACATTCAGTACTTC; CDR3: CASSSTGTKKNIQYF
D: .; V: TRBV9; J: TRBJ2-3; size: .; DNA: TGTGCCTCCTCAGCGAGCCAACACACAGATACGCAGTATTTT; CDR3: CASSASQHTDTQYF
D: .; V: TRBV11-3; J: TRBJ2-2; size: .; DNA: TGTGCCAGCAGCTTAACAGATTATTACACCGGGGAGCTGTTTTTT; CDR3: CASSLTDYYTGELFF
D: TRBD1; V: TRBV9; J: TRBJ2-1; size: .; DNA: TGTGCCAGCAGCGTAGATTACGATGGGACAGGGAGATACAATGAGCAGTTCTTC; CDR3: CASSVDYDGTGRYNEQFF
D: TRBD1; V: TRBV7-9; J: TRBJ1-2; size: .; DNA: TGTGCCAGCAGCCAAGAGGGGACAGGGGGCGCGAGGACCTTC; CDR3: CASSQEGTGGARTF
D: .; V: TRBV2; J: TRBJ2-1; size: .; DNA: TGTGCCAGCCCGGGGGCCTTGGACAATGAGCAGTTCTTC; CDR3: CASPGALDNEQFF
D: .; V: TRBV9; J: TRBJ1-3; size: .; DNA: TGTGCCAGCAGCTCTAGCGGTTCCTCTGGAAACACCATATATTTT; CDR3: CASSSSGSSGNTIYF
D: .; V: TRBV5-5; J: TRBJ1-2; size: .; DNA: TGTGCCAGCAAACGGGCCGCGAATAACTATGGCTACACCTTC; CDR3: CASKRAANNYGYTF
D: .; V: TRBV19; J: TRBJ2-1; size: .; DNA: TGTGCCAGTAGTATAGCTCCTGGGGGTTCTGAGCAGTTCTTC; CDR3: CASSIAPGGSEQFF
D: .; V: TRBV9; J: TRBJ1-1; size: .; DNA: TGTGCCAGCAGCGTTAGTATGGACACTGAAGCTTTCTTT; CDR3: CASSVSMDTEAFF
D: .; V: TRBV11-3; J: TRBJ1-2; size: .; DNA: TGTGCCAGCAGCTTAGAGAGGAATAACTATGGCTACACCTTC; CDR3: CASSLERNNYGYTF
D: .; V: TRBV11-2; J: TRBJ2-7; size: .; DNA: TGTGCCAGCAGCCGCCCCGGGAAAAGGTCGTACGAGCAGTACTTC; CDR3: CASSRPGKRSYEQYF
D: .; V: TRBV4-1; J: TRBJ2-7; size: .; DNA: TGCGCCAGCAGCCAGATCCTGGTCTCCTACGAGCAGTACTTC; CDR3: CASSQILVSYEQYF
D: TRBD1; V: TRBV5-4; J: TRBJ1-3; size: .; DNA: TGTGCCAGCAGCCGGGACAGGGACCCTGGAAACACCATATATTTT; CDR3: CASSRDRDPGNTIYF
D: .; V: TRBV9; J: TRBJ1-1; size: .; DNA: TGTGCCAGCAGCGTAGGTGGGATTGGTCCTGAAGCTTTCTTT; CDR3: CASSVGGIGPEAFF